This is a list of T cell receptor beta chains from one sample in a study of cytomegalovirus exposure and HLA in healthy donors. Libraries were prepared by immunoSEQ multiplex PCR; TCRdb keeps only in-frame clonotypes and omits some of them. This sample has 70,000 to 95,000 clones, with around 75% found just once. Input material: PBMCs. The source of these receptors is a man between 40 and 49 years old in good health and CMV-seronegative. The CDR3 runs from the conserved cysteine through the conserved F or W. The order of the fields is D gene, clone size, V gene, J gene, CDR3 protein, CDR3 DNA. D genes are given only for firm matches. The size of a clone is reported for some rows only, either as once, few or many, or as a class for expanded clones.

-	-	TRBV6-5	TRBJ1-1	CASSYSEQQNTEAFF	TGTGCCAGCAGTTACTCGGAACAGCAGAACACTGAAGCTTTCTTT
TRBD1	few	TRBV30	TRBJ1-1	CAWSRDRGTEAFF	TGTGCCTGGAGTCGTGACAGGGGCACTGAAGCTTTCTTT
-	-	TRBV28	TRBJ1-5	CASSLPGGHQPQHF	TGTGCCAGCAGTTTACCTGGGGGCCATCAGCCCCAGCATTTT
TRBD1	-	TRBV7-3	TRBJ1-1	CASSQQGLDEAFF	TGTGCCAGCAGCCAACAGGGGTTGGATGAAGCTTTCTTT
-	-	TRBV2	TRBJ1-1	CASSDVWNTEAFF	TGTGCCAGCAGTGATGTCTGGAACACTGAAGCTTTCTTT
-	-	TRBV18	TRBJ1-2	CASSPQGRSNYGYTF	TGTGCCAGCTCACCGCAGGGGCGATCGAACTATGGCTACACCTTC
TRBD2	-	TRBV10-3	TRBJ2-1	CAMGGGNEQFF	TGTGCCATGGGGGGGGGAAATGAGCAGTTCTTC
TRBD2	-	TRBV5-8	TRBJ2-7	CASSPLASGDEQYF	TGTGCCAGCAGCCCCCTCGCTAGCGGGGACGAGCAGTACTTC
-	-	TRBV20-1	TRBJ1-2	CSAQDSYGYTF	TGCAGTGCCCAGGACAGCTATGGCTACACCTTC
-	-	TRBV18	TRBJ1-5	CASSPEPPGHLSNQPQHF	TGTGCCAGCTCACCTGAGCCACCGGGACACCTTAGCAATCAGCCCCAGCATTTT
TRBD1	few	TRBV19	TRBJ1-5	CASSTGGAGQPQHF	TGTGCCAGTAGCACAGGGGGCGCGGGTCAGCCCCAGCATTTT
-	few	TRBV6-5	TRBJ1-1	CASSYGGSYTEAFF	TGTGCCAGCAGTTATGGGGGCAGTTACACTGAAGCTTTCTTT
-	-	TRBV6-5	TRBJ1-6	CASSYSAGDDSPLHF	TGTGCCAGCAGTTACTCGGCCGGAGATGATTCACCCCTCCACTTT
-	-	TRBV4-2	TRBJ2-2	CASSQGQANWNTGELFF	TGTGCCAGCAGCCAAGGACAGGCCAACTGGAACACCGGGGAGCTGTTTTTT
-	-	TRBV29-1	TRBJ1-1	CSAEDVDGGSLNTEAFF	TGCAGCGCTGAAGACGTGGACGGGGGGTCCCTGAACACTGAAGCTTTCTTT
TRBD1	-	TRBV30	TRBJ2-7	CAWSVRGHEQYF	TGTGCCTGGAGTGTCAGGGGGCACGAGCAGTACTTC
TRBD1	-	TRBV28	TRBJ1-2	CASSREVVGQAYGYTF	TGTGCCAGCAGCCGAGAGGTTGTGGGACAGGCCTATGGCTACACCTTC
-	-	TRBV5-1	TRBJ1-4	CASSPSGGSDGEKLFF	TGCGCCAGCAGTCCCTCGGGGGGATCGGATGGTGAAAAACTGTTTTTT
TRBD2	once	TRBV7-8	TRBJ2-7	CASSLAVAGALLLEQYF	TGTGCCAGCAGCCTCGCCGTAGCGGGGGCGCTTCTCCTTGAGCAGTACTTC
TRBD1	-	TRBV18	TRBJ1-2	CASSPGQGYGYTF	TGTGCCAGCTCACCAGGACAGGGTTATGGCTACACCTTC
-	-	TRBV28	TRBJ1-5	CASSPDTANQPQHF	TGTGCCAGCAGTCCAGACACCGCCAATCAGCCCCAGCATTTT
TRBD1	-	TRBV4-1	TRBJ2-2	CASSRDSYTGELFF	TGCGCCAGCAGCAGGGACAGTTACACCGGGGAGCTGTTTTTT
TRBD1	-	TRBV28	TRBJ2-3	CASSDRGTTDTQYF	TGTGCCAGCAGTGACAGGGGGACCACAGATACGCAGTATTTT
-	-	TRBV6-6	TRBJ1-5	CASSTGLREPQHF	TGTGCCAGCTCAACAGGGTTACGGGAGCCCCAGCATTTT